This T cell receptor (beta chain) appears in the sequencing data of a study of cytomegalovirus exposure and HLA in healthy donors. Study-wide points: While the bulk of TCR sequences proved rare, some public TCRs turned up in many donors.

About this clone: The target antigen is unknown.

Clones were read by immunoSEQ multiplex PCR, and TCRdb kept only the in-frame ones, dropping some. The sample holds over 150,000 clones, about 80% seen once. The source of this sequence is a woman aged 18 to 35 in good health and CMV-seropositive. The specimen was PBMCs.

The CDR3 loop is CASRRDSTEAFF. The CDR3 DNA is TGTGCCAGCAGGCGGGACAGCACTGAAGCTTTCTTT. The chain employs TRBV6-5 and TRBJ1-1; the match to TRBD1 covers 7 bases. The CDR3 sequence is 12 residues long. Per germline, CDR1 MNHEY and CDR2 SVGAGI. V dropped 6 bases and J dropped 4; count of bases not matched to a gene: 2.